This T cell receptor beta chain was recorded in a study of T cells in Graves' hyperthyroidism and ophthalmopathy. Points on this clonotype: Its ends do not fully match the called genes, so a read error is possible.

Amplification targeted TCR beta CDR3 regions from RNA transcripts. The HTBI set primed first-round TCR CDR3 RT-PCR. TCRdb ran MiXCR on the multiplex PCR reads and lists one entry per CDR3 protein. The sample consists of fewer than 650,000 distinct CDR3 sequences, over 11% of them appearing once. Per the germline V gene, CDR1 is ENHRY and CDR2 is SYGVKD. The CDR3 is 12 residues long. This sequence originates from a woman in her 30s with Graves' hyperthyroidism that later progressed to Graves' ophthalmopathy. The source material was blood. This chain uses TRBV10-3 with TRBJ1-1; D is unclear. The CDR3 nucleotides read TGTGCCATCAGTGGTGGGAACACTGAAACTTTCTTT. Its translation is CAISGGNTETFF.